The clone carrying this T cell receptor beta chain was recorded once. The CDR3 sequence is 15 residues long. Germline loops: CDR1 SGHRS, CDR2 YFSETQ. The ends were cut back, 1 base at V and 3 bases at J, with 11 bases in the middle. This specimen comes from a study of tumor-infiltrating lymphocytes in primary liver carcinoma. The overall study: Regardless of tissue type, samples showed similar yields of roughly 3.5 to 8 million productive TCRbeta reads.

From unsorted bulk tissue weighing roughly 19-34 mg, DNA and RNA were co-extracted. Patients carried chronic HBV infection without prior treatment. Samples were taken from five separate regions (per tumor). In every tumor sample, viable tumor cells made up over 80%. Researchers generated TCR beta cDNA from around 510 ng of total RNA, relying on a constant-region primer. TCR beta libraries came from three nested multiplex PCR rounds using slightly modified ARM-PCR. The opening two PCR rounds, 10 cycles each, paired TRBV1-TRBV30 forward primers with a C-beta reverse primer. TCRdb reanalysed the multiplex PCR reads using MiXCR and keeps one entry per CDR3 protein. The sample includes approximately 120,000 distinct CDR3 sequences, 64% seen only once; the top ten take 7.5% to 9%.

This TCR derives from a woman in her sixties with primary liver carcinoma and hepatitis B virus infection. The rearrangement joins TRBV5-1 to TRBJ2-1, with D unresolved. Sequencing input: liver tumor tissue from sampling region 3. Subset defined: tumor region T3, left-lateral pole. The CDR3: CASSLFSEIYNEQFF. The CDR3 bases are TGCGCCAGCAGCTTGTTTTCCGAGATCTACAATGAGCAGTTCTTC.